This paragraph covers one T cell receptor beta chain sequence. These data originate in a study of blood T cell repertoires in COVID-19. Germline V gives CDR1 SGHVS, CDR2 FNYEAQ. The CDR3 loop spans 18 amino acids. The junction had 11 bases not matched to a gene; V was cut back by 5 bases and J by 3 bases. Clones were read by immunoSEQ multiplex PCR, and TCRdb kept only the in-frame ones, dropping some. The sample lists 85,000 to 110,000 clones; roughly nine tenths were seen once. Sequenced sample: peripheral blood. This receptor was identified in a woman aged 55 to 70 with acute or convalescent COVID-19. The chain is built from TRBV7-6 and TRBJ2-3, with 13 nucleotides matching TRBD2. Here the CDR3 DNA reads TGTGCCAGCAGCGTCACTAGCGGGAGGGCCTTTAGTACAGATACGCAGTATTTT. This codes for CASSVTSGRAFSTDTQYF. Using reference TRBV7-6 and TRBJ2-3 for the parts outside the CDR3, the full variable domain is GAGVSQSPRYKVTKRGQDVALRCDPISGHVSLYWYRQALGQGPEFLTYFNYEAQQDKSGLPNDRFSAERPEGSISTLTIQRTEQRDSAMYRCASSVTSGRAFSTDTQYFGPGTRLTVL.